This entry lists 28 T cell receptor beta chains sequenced from one sample in a study of cytomegalovirus exposure and HLA in healthy donors. PCR involved 60 Vbeta and 13 Jbeta primers. Measured with immunoSEQ multiplex PCR; TCRdb has only the in-frame clones, and not every one. The table shows fewer than 200,000 clones, with over 80% occurring only once. Sequences were obtained from PBMCs. These receptors were obtained from a woman aged 45 to 65 in good health and CMV-seropositive.

The chain combines TRBV18 with TRBJ2-3; tentative D call: TRBD1 (6 bases). With 3 bases removed from V and 2 bases from J, the gap between germline ends came to 12 bases. Germline CDR1 is KGHSH and CDR2 is LQKENI. This CDR3 region has 15 residues. For the CDR3, the DNA is TGTGCCAGCTCACCTCTTCTGGGGGCCACAGATACGCAGTATTTT. Amino acid sequence: CASSPLLGATDTQYF.

This clone was seen just once. The chain has TRBV7-2 and TRBJ2-5, with 7 bases aligning to TRBD1. The CDR3 consists of 14 residues. Trimming at V came to 5 bases and at J to 4 bases, leaving 7 bases not matched to a gene. Germline assignment: CDR1 SGHTA and CDR2 FQGNSA. The CDR3 sequence is CASSPRQGLETQYF. In nucleotides, the CDR3 is TGTGCCAGCAGCCCTAGACAGGGTTTAGAGACCCAGTACTTC. Full variable domain (outside the CDR3, taken from reference TRBV7-2 and TRBJ2-5): GAGVSQSPSNKVTEKGKDVELRCDPISGHTALYWYRQSLGQGLEFLIYFQGNSAPDKSGLPSDRFSAERTGGSVSTLTIQRTQQEDSAVYLCASSPRQGLETQYFGPGTRLLVL.

The DNA of the CDR3 is TGCGCCAGCAGCCGGCAGGGTCAAGAGACCCAGTACTTC. It is translated as CASSRQGQETQYF. The J gene is TRBJ2-5, the V gene TRBV5-1; TRBD1 is a possible D gene (5 bases). The CDR3 covers 13 residues. Germline loops: CDR1 SGHRS, CDR2 YFSETQ. V gave up 4 bases and J gave up 2 bases, with 9 bases separating them.

This clone was seen once. Other DNA sequences from this sample encode an identical CDR3 as well. The genes are TRBV11-2 and TRBJ2-6, with D perhaps matching TRBD2 (5 bases). Germline CDR1 SGHAT, CDR2 FQNNGV. This CDR3 region has 15 residues. Trimming shortened V by 5 bases and J by 2 bases, and 10 bases separated the two germline ends. DNA of the CDR3: TGTGCCAGCAGCCCCGGGGTGGCTGGGGCCAACGTCCTGACTTTC. Protein product: CASSPGVAGANVLTF. Full variable domain (outside the CDR3, taken from reference TRBV11-2 and TRBJ2-6): EAGVAQSPRYKIIEKRQSVAFWCNPISGHATLYWYQQILGQGPKLLIQFQNNGVVDDSQLPKDRFSAERLKGVDSTLKIQPAKLEDSAVYLCASSPGVAGANVLTFGAGSRLTVL.

This rearrangement joins TRBV19 to TRBJ2-1, with D possibly being TRBD2 (6 bases). V lost 3 bases and J lost 2, with 11 bases in between. CDR1 and CDR2 (germline): LNHDA, SQIVND (reference sequence). The CDR3 totals 15 residues. The CDR3 loop is CASSIGGTAYNEQFF. CDR3 DNA sequence: TGTGCCAGTAGTATTGGGGGGACTGCCTACAATGAGCAGTTCTTC.

The chain combines TRBV27 with TRBJ2-1, with D unclear. The CDR3 totals 13 residues. The germline V gene has CDR1 MNHEY and CDR2 SMNVEV (reference sequence). The germline V and J ends were trimmed by 3 bases and 10 bases, with 13 bases remaining between them. CDR3 protein: CASSFVSSPEQFF. The CDR3 DNA follows: TGTGCCAGCAGTTTCGTCAGTTCCCCCGAGCAGTTCTTC.

This chain connects TRBV10-3 to TRBJ1-1; D call uncertain. Trimming shortened V by 6 bases and J by 4 bases, and 9 bases separated the two germline ends. Looked up from germline, CDR1 is ENHRY and CDR2 is SYGVKD. The CDR3 has 12 amino acids. The CDR3 DNA sequence: TGTGCCATCAGGCCCGCGGCCACTGAAGCTTTCTTT. Translating it yields CAIRPAATEAFF.

V usage is TRBV5-1 and J usage is TRBJ2-7; 12 nucleotides align to TRBD2. V lost 5 bases to trimming and J lost 6 bases; unmatched junction nucleotides: 15. Per germline, CDR1 SGHRS and CDR2 YFSETQ. The CDR3 runs to 17 residues. The DNA of the CDR3 is TGCGCCAGCAGGAAGCCGGGACTAGCGGGTCCCTCTGGCGAGCAGTACTTC. It codes for CASRKPGLAGPSGEQYF.

The chain combines TRBV2 with TRBJ1-1; 7 nucleotides match TRBD1. With V trimmed by 7 bases and J by 1 base, 15 bases remained unmatched. This CDR3 has 17 residues. In germline, CDR1 is SNHLY, CDR2 FYNNEI. The CDR3 protein is CASKGGGDSNPNTEAFF. CDR3 nucleotide sequence: TGTGCCAGCAAGGGGGGCGGGGACAGTAACCCGAACACTGAAGCTTTCTTT.

CDR3 sequence reads: CASSLGAAGTEAFF. CDR3 in DNA: TGTGCCAGCAGCTTAGGCGCGGCTGGCACTGAAGCTTTCTTT. The chain is built from TRBV11-1 and TRBJ1-1; unclear D gene. Germline CDR1 SGHAT, CDR2 FQDESV (reference sequence). CDR3 length: 14 amino acids. Trimming removed 1 base from V and 4 bases from J, with 10 bases in between.

CDR3 residues: CASSPRGAGKISYEQYF. The CDR3, as DNA: TGTGCCAGCAGCCCCCGGGGGGCGGGAAAGATCTCCTACGAGCAGTACTTC. V gene TRBV7-2 combines with J gene TRBJ2-7; tentatively, D is TRBD2 (7 bases). The CDR3 runs to 17 residues. Trimming cost V 5 bases and J 0 bases, with 20 bases left between them. The germline gives CDR1 SGHTA, CDR2 FQGNSA.

This sequence joins TRBV4-2 and TRBJ1-2, with TRBD1 matching over 7 bases. The ends lost 3 bases at V and 3 bases at J; junction bases unmatched: 4. CDR1 is LGHNA, CDR2 YNFKEQ, per germline. The CDR3 runs to 14 residues. The CDR3 sequence is CASSQDRRDYGYTF. CDR3 in DNA: TGTGCCAGCAGCCAGGACAGGAGGGACTATGGCTACACCTTC.

The chain recombines TRBV19 with TRBJ2-3; D gene ambiguous. Trimming stripped 3 bases from V and 4 bases from J, with 17 bases between. The CDR3 totals 16 residues. The germline gives CDR1 LNHDA, CDR2 SQIVND (reference sequence). CDR3 sequence (DNA): TGTGCCAGTAGTATCAGAGCGTACACCACGGCAGATACGCAGTATTTT. Translating it yields CASSIRAYTTADTQYF.

The V call is TRBV2, the J call TRBJ2-1; 13 nucleotides match TRBD2. V lost 4 bases to trimming and J lost 5 bases; unmatched junction nucleotides: 2. Germline V lookup: CDR1 SNHLY, CDR2 FYNNEI. The CDR3 loop spans 15 amino acids. The CDR3 spells CASSGGLAGHNEQFF. CDR3 DNA: TGTGCCAGCAGTGGGGGACTAGCGGGACACAATGAGCAGTTCTTC.

In its sample, this clone was seen once. The V and J genes are TRBV5-6 and TRBJ2-1, with a possible D match to TRBD2 (5 bases). The CDR3 loop spans 16 amino acids. Germline CDR1 and CDR2: SGHDT and YYEEEE. V was cut by 1 base and J by 6 bases, with 17 bases left in between. CDR3 DNA: TGTGCCAGCAGCTTGTTCCCCACTAGACTGGGCAATGAGCAGTTCTTC. It yields the protein CASSLFPTRLGNEQFF. The full variable domain, rest sourced from reference TRBV5-6 and TRBJ2-1, is DAGVTQSPTHLIKTRGQQVTLRCSPKSGHDTVSWYQQALGQGPQFIFQYYEEEERQRGNFPDRFSGHQFPNYSSELNVNALLLGDSALYLCASSLFPTRLGNEQFFGPGTRLTVL.

V usage is TRBV30 and J usage is TRBJ2-5, with D possibly matching TRBD2 (5 bases). This CDR3 comprises 12 residues. Germline V gene sequence: CDR1 GTSNPN, CDR2 SVGIG (reference sequence). V lost 5 bases, J lost 4 bases, and 11 bases lay in between. CDR3 region: CAWGERGETQYF. In DNA form, the CDR3 reads TGTGCCTGGGGGGAGCGAGGAGAGACCCAGTACTTC.

The chain is built from TRBV4-3 and TRBJ1-3; TRBD1 might be the D (6 bases). V lost 4 bases and J lost 5, with 15 bases in between. The CDR3 length is 15 residues. CDR1 and CDR2 from the germline V gene are LGHNA and YSLEER. CDR3 sequence: CASSPLPDRRNTIYF. CDR3 bases: TGCGCCAGCAGCCCACTCCCTGACAGGAGAAACACCATATATTTT.

The chain has TRBV4-1 and TRBJ2-7, with 8 bases lining up with TRBD1. The CDR3 spans 16 residues. J gave up 6 bases and V 0 bases, and 10 bases lay outside the gene matches. In germline, CDR1 is MGHRA, CDR2 YSYEKL. The CDR3 nucleotides read TGCGCCAGCAGCCAAGAGCACAGGGGGACCCTTAGCGAGCAGTACTTC. Protein product: CASSQEHRGTLSEQYF.

V and J are TRBV5-6 and TRBJ1-1, with a possible D match to TRBD1 (6 bases). Between the trimmed V and J ends, which lost 2 bases and 0 bases, there was a span of 8 bases. Germline assignment: CDR1 SGHDT and CDR2 YYEEEE. This CDR3 contains 14 residues. As DNA, the CDR3 is TGTGCCAGCAGCTTTCAGGGGATGAACACTGAAGCTTTCTTT. This encodes CASSFQGMNTEAFF.

The table lists this clone with a count of one. J is TRBJ1-2 and V is TRBV19; D is perhaps TRBD1 (6 bases). Per germline, CDR1 LNHDA and CDR2 SQIVND (reference sequence). This CDR3 is built from 16 residues. V was shortened by 4 bases and J by 1 base, with 16 bases between the two germline ends. This CDR3 is CASSTEIQGYNYGYTF. The DNA for the CDR3 is TGTGCCAGTAGTACAGAAATACAGGGTTATAACTATGGCTACACCTTC.

The chain uses TRBV25-1 and TRBJ2-5, with 7 bases lining up with TRBD2. This CDR3 has 14 residues. V gave up 6 bases and J gave up 6 bases; unmatched junction bases: 10. Germline CDR1 is MGHDK and CDR2 is SYGVNS. The CDR3 reads CASSVFGEGKTQYF. The CDR3 region has the DNA TGTGCCAGCAGCGTATTTGGGGAGGGAAAGACCCAGTACTTC.

This clone appeared once. This chain connects TRBV2 to TRBJ2-1; D uncertain. This CDR3 has 15 amino acids. The V gene lost 6 bases and the J gene lost 0 bases, with 12 bases spanning the gap. The V gene's germline CDR1 is SNHLY and CDR2 FYNNEI. CDR3 nucleotides: TGTGCCAGCAGCAAACTACTCAGCTCCTACAATGAGCAGTTCTTC. Protein: CASSKLLSSYNEQFF.

The chain carries TRBV30 and TRBJ2-1, with 13 bases aligning to TRBD2. Germline V gene sequence: CDR1 GTSNPN, CDR2 SVGIG (reference sequence). V was clipped by 0 bases and J by 4 bases; unmatched bases: 6. This CDR3 is 17 amino acids long. CDR3 sequence reads: CAWSVTGTSGAYNEQFF. The CDR3 DNA sequence: TGTGCCTGGAGTGTCACCGGGACTAGCGGGGCATACAATGAGCAGTTCTTC.

The chain has TRBV4-2 and TRBJ2-6, with TRBD1 matching over 11 bases. Germline trimming cut 3 bases from V and 3 bases from J; bases unmatched to any gene: 10. Germline V lookup: CDR1 LGHNA, CDR2 YNFKEQ. This CDR3 spans 19 amino acids. CDR3 loop: CASSQFPGQGGGGANVLTF. The DNA for the CDR3 is TGTGCCAGCAGCCAGTTCCCGGGACAGGGGGGAGGTGGGGCCAACGTCCTGACTTTC.

The chain joins TRBV20-1 to TRBJ1-2, with D possibly matching TRBD1 (5 bases). V was trimmed by 6 bases and J by 8 bases, leaving 13 bases between them. Germline V gives CDR1 DFQATT, CDR2 SNEGSKA (reference sequence). The CDR3 extends over 11 amino acids. The CDR3 sequence: CSAPRGGGYTF. For the CDR3, the DNA is TGCAGTGCCCCTCGTGGGGGGGGCTACACCTTC.

The rearrangement links TRBV4-3 to TRBJ2-3; D gene uncertain. V was shortened by 2 bases and J by 8 bases, with 5 bases between the two germline ends. Looked up from germline, CDR1 is LGHNA and CDR2 is YSLEER. This CDR3 contains 11 residues. The CDR3 here is CASSQSGTQYF. The CDR3 nucleotides are TGCGCCAGCAGCCAATCGGGTACGCAGTATTTT.

The rearrangement joins TRBV5-1 to TRBJ1-1; D not resolved. The CDR3 runs 15 residues. Germline V gene lookup returns CDR1 SGHRS and CDR2 YFSETQ. Trimming pared 1 base from V and 0 bases from J, leaving 10 bases between. In nucleotides, the CDR3 is TGCGCCAGCAGCTTGTTAAACATGATGAACACTGAAGCTTTCTTT. Translating it yields CASSLLNMMNTEAFF.

The chain recombines TRBV5-1 with TRBJ2-7; 8 nucleotides match TRBD1. CDR3 size: 15 residues. Trimming took 3 bases from V and 3 from J; bases not matched to a gene: 8. Germline CDR1 SGHRS, CDR2 YFSETQ. CDR3 DNA sequence: TGCGCCAGCAGCTCAAATACTGGACAGGGCTACGAGCAGTACTTC. The encoded protein is CASSSNTGQGYEQYF. The whole variable domain, filled in from reference TRBV5-1 and TRBJ2-7, reads KAGVTQTPRYLIKTRGQQVTLSCSPISGHRSVSWYQQTPGQGLQFLFEYFSETQRNKGNFPGRFSGRQFSNSRSEMNVSTLELGDSALYLCASSSNTGQGYEQYFGPGTRLTVT.